This is a list of T cell receptor beta chains from one sample in a study of vaccination effects on CD4 cells after COVID-19. The antigens for these receptors are not known. Clones were read by immunoSEQ multiplex PCR, and TCRdb kept only the in-frame ones, dropping some. Of tens of thousands of clones in the sample, 75% to 85% are singletons; the top ten hold 4.5% to 5.5%. The sequencing here drew on CD4+ T cells from PBMCs cultured with HIV peptides, taken before COVID-19 vaccination. The receptors were gathered from a human donor who had a prior SARS-CoV-2 infection. Each CDR3 is given with its conserved first and last residue. D genes are given only for firm matches. Some rows have no size entry. The others give once, few or many, or a class for an expanded clone.

size,V,D,J,DNA,CDR3
.,TRBV5-1,.,TRBJ2-2,TGCGCCAGCAGCTTTAAGACCCTTCACACCGGGGAGCTGTTTTTT,CASSFKTLHTGELFF
.,TRBV5-1,TRBD2,TRBJ2-3,TGCGCCAGCAGCTCCGGGACTAGCGGGTGGGCAGATACGCAGTATTTT,CASSSGTSGWADTQYF
.,TRBV11-2,.,TRBJ2-7,TGTGCCAGCCGGGGGCAGGGCCTTTCCGAGCAGTACTTC,CASRGQGLSEQYF
.,TRBV3-1/TRBV3-2,.,TRBJ1-4,TGTGCCAGCAGCTCCTACAGGGCAACTAATGAAAAACTGTTTTTT,CASSSYRATNEKLFF
.,TRBV7-2,.,TRBJ1-2,TGTGCCAGCAGCCTGCGTACAGTTAACTATGGCTACACCTTC,CASSLRTVNYGYTF
.,TRBV30,.,TRBJ1-5,TGTGCCTGGAGTGTGGGCGTATACCCGTACAACAATCAGCCCCAGCATTTT,CAWSVGVYPYNNQPQHF
.,TRBV7-2,.,TRBJ2-1,TGTGCCAGCAGCTTAGACAGGGCTTCCTACAATGAGCAGTTCTTC,CASSLDRASYNEQFF
.,TRBV5-1,.,TRBJ2-2,TGCGCCAGCAGCTTGACAGCGAACACCGGGGAGCTGTTTTTT,CASSLTANTGELFF
once,TRBV6-1,.,TRBJ2-4,TGTGCCAGCAGTGAGTTTGGCGGAAACATTCAGTACTTC,CASSEFGGNIQYF
.,TRBV5-1,.,TRBJ2-2,TGCGCCAGCAGCTTGAATACCGGGGAGCTGTTTTTT,CASSLNTGELFF
.,TRBV4-1,TRBD1,TRBJ1-3,TGCGCCAGCAGCCAAGACTCGGGACAGTTCAACTCTGGAAACACCATATATTTT,CASSQDSGQFNSGNTIYF
.,TRBV6-5,.,TRBJ1-1,TGTGCCAGCAGTTACAACGGGGGTTCTGAAGCTTTCTTT,CASSYNGGSEAFF
.,TRBV11-3,.,TRBJ1-1,TGTGCCAGCAGATGGGACCGAAACACTGAAGCTTTCTTT,CASRWDRNTEAFF
once,TRBV4-3,.,TRBJ1-2,TGCGCCAGCAGCCAGCTGGGGACCCCAGGGGGCTACACCTTC,CASSQLGTPGGYTF
once,TRBV11-3,.,TRBJ1-3,TGTGCCAGCAGCTCCTTACCTGGAAACACCATATATTTT,CASSSLPGNTIYF
.,TRBV4-1,.,TRBJ1-5,TGCGCCAGCAGCCAAGATATCCAGGACTGGGGACCCTATCAGCCCCAGCATTTT,CASSQDIQDWGPYQPQHF
.,TRBV11-2,.,TRBJ1-1,TGTGCCAGCAGCTTGTTCGGGGGGACGAACACTGAAGCTTTCTTT,CASSLFGGTNTEAFF
.,TRBV4-1,.,TRBJ1-1,TGCGCCAGCAGCCAAGAGTGGGGGCGCGGAGCTTTCTTT,CASSQEWGRGAFF
.,TRBV2,.,TRBJ2-2,TGTGCCAGCAGTGCCCTAATCTGGGCCGGGGAGCTGTTTTTT,CASSALIWAGELFF
.,TRBV30,TRBD1,TRBJ2-3,TGTGCCTGGAGTGTAGGGGACAGGGGTGAAGATACGCAGTATTTT,CAWSVGDRGEDTQYF
.,TRBV6-4,.,TRBJ2-5,TGTGCCAGCAGTGCGGGTAGAGGTGAGACCCAGTACTTC,CASSAGRGETQYF
.,TRBV30,.,TRBJ2-3,TGTGCCTGGAGTACGGCTTTACGGCAGTATTTT,CAWSTALRQYF
.,TRBV19,.,TRBJ2-5,TGTGCCAGTAGTATTGGTCGGGCCAGGGAGACCCAGTACTTC,CASSIGRARETQYF
.,TRBV5-6,TRBD2,TRBJ2-7,TGTGCCAGCAGCTCTGCCCCGCTAGCGGCCTACGAGCAGTACTTC,CASSSAPLAAYEQYF
.,TRBV4-1,TRBD1,TRBJ2-7,TGCGCCAGCAGCCGTCAATCCAGGGGGAGCCCCTCCTACGAGCAGTACTTC,CASSRQSRGSPSYEQYF
.,TRBV4-3,TRBD1,TRBJ1-4,TGCGCCAGCAGCCACGGACAGGGGGCCCAGTTCGTTAATGAAAAACTGTTTTTT,CASSHGQGAQFVNEKLFF
few,TRBV18,.,TRBJ2-7,TGTGCCAGCTCACCTGACAGCTACGAGCAGTACTTC,CASSPDSYEQYF
.,TRBV5-1,.,TRBJ2-7,TGCGCCAGCAGCCAACAGGGTCCGAGCTCCTACGAGCAGTACTTC,CASSQQGPSSYEQYF
.,TRBV3-1/TRBV3-2,.,TRBJ1-5,TGTGCCAGCAGCCCGACGATGCGAGAAAGTCAGCCCCAGCATTTT,CASSPTMRESQPQHF
.,TRBV5-1,.,TRBJ2-5,TGCGCCAGCAGCTTGCCCCAGGGTCAAGAGACCCAGTACTTC,CASSLPQGQETQYF
.,TRBV7-6,.,TRBJ2-1,TGTGCCAGCAGCTTATCTGAACACGCGGTTGAGCAGTTCTTC,CASSLSEHAVEQFF
.,TRBV2,.,TRBJ2-7,TGTGCCAGCAGGGACGTGGGGGGTGTTATCCACGAGCAGTACTTC,CASRDVGGVIHEQYF
.,TRBV2,.,TRBJ2-7,TGTGCCAGCAGTGGCGTCCGGAGGAGCTACGAGCAGTACTTC,CASSGVRRSYEQYF
few,TRBV11-3,.,TRBJ2-4,TGTGCCAGCAGGGGTTATGCCAAAAACATTCAGTACTTC,CASRGYAKNIQYF
once,TRBV27,.,TRBJ2-1,TGTGCCAGCAGTTTTGGTGCCTCAAATGAGCAGTTCTTC,CASSFGASNEQFF